What follows describes a single T cell receptor beta chain. CDR3 length: 13 amino acids. V was clipped by 3 bases and J by 4 bases, with 10 bases between them. This specimen belongs to a study of blood T cell repertoires in COVID-19. Study in general: Both acute and convalescent COVID-19 samples were obtained from the United States, Italy and Spain.

Using immunoSEQ multiplex PCR, the repertoire was profiled, and TCRdb retains in-frame clones only, with some absent. The sample has some 240,000 clones, 84% seen once. The chain joins TRBV12-3 or TRBV12-4 to TRBJ2-7; possible D gene TRBD2, 6 bases. The origin of this receptor is a woman aged 40 to 49 who had recovered from COVID-19. The sample taken for sequencing was peripheral blood. The DNA of the CDR3 is TGTGCCAGCAGTTTCTTGCGGGGATACGAGCAGTACTTC. It codes for CASSFLRGYEQYF.